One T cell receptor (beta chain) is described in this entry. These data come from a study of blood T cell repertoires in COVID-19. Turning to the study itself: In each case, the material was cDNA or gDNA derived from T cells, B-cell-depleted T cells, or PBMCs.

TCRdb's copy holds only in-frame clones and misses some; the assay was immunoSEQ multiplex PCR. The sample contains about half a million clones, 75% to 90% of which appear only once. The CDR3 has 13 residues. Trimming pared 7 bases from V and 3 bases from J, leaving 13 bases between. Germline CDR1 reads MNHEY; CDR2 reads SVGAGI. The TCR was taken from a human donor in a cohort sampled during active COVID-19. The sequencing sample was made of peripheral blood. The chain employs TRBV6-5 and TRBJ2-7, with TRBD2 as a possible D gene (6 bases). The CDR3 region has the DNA TGTGCCAGCACCGAGGGGCGGGACTACGAGCAGTACTTC. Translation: CASTEGRDYEQYF.